These 18 T cell receptor beta chains originate from one sample sequenced in a study of T cell changes during pregnancy in multiple sclerosis. Sequencing was performed with immunoSEQ multiplex PCR; in TCRdb, only in-frame clones are kept and a portion is missing. This table holds 55,000 to 70,000 clones, roughly 94% found once. The source material was peripheral blood, sampled in the second trimester of pregnancy. All receptors derive from a female donor in good health, enrolled as a control in a pregnancy study.

CDR3 DNA: TGTGCCAGCAAGGCCGGGCGGGCCTACGAGCAGTACTTC. It encodes CASKAGRAYEQYF. V usage is TRBV7-9 and J usage is TRBJ2-7; a weak D match, TRBD2 (5 bases). Trimming shortened V by 7 bases and J by 2 bases, and 12 bases separated the two germline ends. Germline CDR1 and CDR2: SEHNR and FQNEAQ (reference sequence). The CDR3 loop spans 13 amino acids.

The chain couples TRBV7-2 to TRBJ1-4; tentatively, D is TRBD1 (6 bases). The CDR3 runs 14 residues. Germline V gene sequence: CDR1 SGHTA, CDR2 FQGNSA. Trimming cost V 7 bases and J 4 bases, with 13 bases left between them. Here the CDR3 DNA reads TGTGCCAGCACCCGGACAGACAGTAATGAAAAACTGTTTTTT. It specifies CASTRTDSNEKLFF.

CDR3: CASSPLTSGGTSQETQYF. CDR3 in DNA: TGTGCCAGCTCACCACTCACTAGCGGGGGGACCTCACAAGAGACCCAGTACTTC. This rearrangement joins TRBV18 to TRBJ2-5, with TRBD2 identical over 12 bases. Trimming at V came to 1 base and at J to 2 bases, leaving 8 bases not matched to a gene. CDR3 length equals 18 residues. Germline lookup yields CDR1 KGHSH and CDR2 LQKENI.

The genes are TRBV2 and TRBJ2-7, with 10 nucleotides matching TRBD1. V gave up 6 bases and J gave up 6 bases; unmatched junction bases: 8. The CDR3 is 14 amino acids. Germline V CDR1 and CDR2: SNHLY, FYNNEI. The CDR3 reads CASSRTGGFAEQYF. In DNA, the CDR3 is TGTGCCAGCAGCCGGACAGGGGGATTCGCCGAGCAGTACTTC.

V is TRBV28 and J is TRBJ1-1; D gene unclear. V lost 4 bases and J lost 1, with 13 bases in between. The V gene's germline CDR1 is MDHEN and CDR2 SYDVKM. This CDR3 region has 15 residues. The CDR3 coding sequence is TGTGCCAGCAGTTCGACCCCGGGAAGGAACACTGAAGCTTTCTTT. It is translated as CASSSTPGRNTEAFF.

The rearrangement joins TRBV12-5 to TRBJ1-2, with 7 bases that match TRBD1. Germline CDR1 reads LGHNT; CDR2 reads FRNRAP. V lost 7 bases to trimming and J lost 3 bases; unmatched junction nucleotides: 17. This CDR3 spans 17 amino acids. The CDR3 region has the DNA TGTGCTAGTGCCTCAGGAGGGGTAGGACAGGACTACTATGGCTACACCTTC. Its protein product is CASASGGVGQDYYGYTF.

The chain's CDR3 is CASSGSAGGDTEAFF. CDR3 sequence (DNA): TGCGCCAGCAGCGGCTCAGCGGGGGGGGACACTGAAGCTTTCTTT. The J gene is TRBJ1-1, the V gene TRBV5-1, with a possible D match to TRBD1 (5 bases). The germline gives CDR1 SGHRS, CDR2 YFSETQ. The CDR3 has 15 residues. V gave up 4 bases and J gave up 3 bases, with 16 bases separating them.

This chain joins TRBV28 and TRBJ2-1; TRBD2 matches at 9 bases. This CDR3 is 14 amino acids long. V gave up 2 bases and J gave up 7 bases; unmatched junction bases: 3. Germline values: CDR1 MDHEN, CDR2 SYDVKM. The CDR3 reads CASSLAGGTNEQFF. In DNA, the CDR3 is TGTGCCAGCAGTTTAGCGGGAGGGACAAATGAGCAGTTCTTC.

This chain uses TRBV14 with TRBJ2-3; 7 nucleotides agree with TRBD2. CDR1 SGHDN and CDR2 FVKESK come from the germline V gene. The V and J ends lost 1 base and 0 bases, in that order; junction bases with no gene match: 7. This CDR3 region has 17 residues. The CDR3 here is CASSQAAGATSTDTQYF. The DNA for the CDR3 is TGTGCCAGCAGCCAAGCGGCGGGAGCAACTAGCACAGATACGCAGTATTTT.

The gene calls are TRBV27 and TRBJ2-1; tentative D call: TRBD2 (5 bases). Germline V lookup: CDR1 MNHEY, CDR2 SMNVEV (reference sequence). CDR3 size: 16 residues. The V end was cut by 6 bases, the J end by 0 bases, with 15 bases between. This chain's CDR3 is CASRRNQRSSYNEQFF. The CDR3 DNA is TGTGCCAGCAGGAGAAATCAGCGGTCCTCCTACAATGAGCAGTTCTTC.

In DNA form, the CDR3 reads TGCGCCAGCAGCCCCTCTACCCTGCAGGGGCAAGAGACCCAGTACTTC. Its translation is CASSPSTLQGQETQYF. The chain employs TRBV5-1 and TRBJ2-5, with a weak D call TRBD1 (6 bases). The germline gives CDR1 SGHRS, CDR2 YFSETQ. This CDR3 comprises 16 residues. Between the trimmed V and J ends, which lost 4 bases and 2 bases, there was a span of 18 bases.

The chain links TRBV19 to TRBJ1-5, with D possibly TRBD1 on 6 matching bases. The V gene's germline CDR1 is LNHDA and CDR2 SQIVND (reference sequence). Deletions cut 3 bases from V and 4 bases from J, with 10 bases between. The CDR3 covers 14 residues. The CDR3 DNA reads TGTGCCAGTAGTATCCGGGACACAAATCAGCCCCAGCATTTT. Its translation: CASSIRDTNQPQHF.

The rearrangement links TRBV27 to TRBJ2-2, with 8 bases identical to TRBD2. The V segment lost 3 bases and the J segment 6 bases; nucleotides outside the gene matches: 9. Per the germline V gene, CDR1 is MNHEY and CDR2 is SMNVEV (reference sequence). The CDR3 covers 16 residues. The CDR3 is CASSFSELAAAGELFF. The CDR3 DNA reads as TGTGCCAGCAGTTTCTCAGAACTAGCGGCCGCCGGGGAGCTGTTTTTT.

The genes are TRBV4-1 and TRBJ1-6; D is ambiguous. This CDR3 region has 16 residues. CDR1 and CDR2 (germline): MGHRA, YSYEKL. V dropped 0 bases and J dropped 0 bases, with 6 bases sitting between them. The CDR3 DNA reads as TGCGCCAGCAGCCAAGATCGAGGCTCCTATAATTCACCCCTCCACTTT. Translating it yields CASSQDRGSYNSPLHF.

The chain has TRBV7-9 and TRBJ2-7, with TRBD1 matching over 7 bases. Germline lookup yields CDR1 SEHNR and CDR2 FQNEAQ (reference sequence). V trimming: 5 bases; J trimming: 0 bases; junction bases outside the gene matches: 7. This CDR3 comprises 15 residues. CDR3: CASSHRDSTSYEQYF. The CDR3 coding sequence is TGTGCCAGCAGCCACCGGGACAGCACCTCCTACGAGCAGTACTTC.

This chain links TRBV30 with TRBJ2-2; 8 bases line up with TRBD1. The germline V gene has CDR1 GTSNPN and CDR2 SVGIG (reference sequence). This CDR3 region has 14 residues. The junction had 5 bases not matched to a gene; V was cut back by 4 bases and J by 4 bases. Here the CDR3 reads CAWTRGTGTGELFF. The DNA of the CDR3 is TGTGCCTGGACAAGAGGGACAGGCACCGGGGAGCTGTTTTTT.

The chain carries TRBV5-4 and TRBJ2-7; possibly TRBD2 for D (7 bases). CDR3 length: 16 residues. Germline V gene data show CDR1 as SGHNT and CDR2 as YYREEE (reference sequence). Trimming removed 4 bases at V and 4 bases at J, with 21 bases between. The CDR3, as DNA: TGTGCCAGCAGCCTTAATGGGGGGGCAGCCTCTTACGAGCAGTACTTC. The encoded protein is CASSLNGGAASYEQYF.

This clone occurred a few times. Here the CDR3 reads CATSRDQGTGDEKLFF. CDR3 nucleotide sequence: TGTGCCACCAGCAGAGATCAAGGGACAGGGGATGAAAAACTGTTTTTT. The gene calls are TRBV15 and TRBJ1-4, with TRBD1 matching over 10 bases. Germline lookup yields CDR1 LNHNV and CDR2 YYDKDF (reference sequence). The CDR3 consists of 16 residues. The ends lost 0 bases at V and 6 bases at J; junction bases unmatched: 4. Based on the CDR3 plus reference TRBV15 and TRBJ1-4, the full variable domain is DAMVIQNPRYQVTQFGKPVTLSCSQTLNHNVMYWYQQKSSQAPKLLFHYYDKDFNNEADTPDNFQSRRPNTSFCFLDIRSPGLGDTAMYLCATSRDQGTGDEKLFFGSGTQLSVL.